The rows below give T cell receptor beta chains drawn from one sample of a study of cytomegalovirus exposure and HLA in healthy donors. Sequencing was performed with immunoSEQ multiplex PCR; in TCRdb, only in-frame clones are kept and a portion is missing. Found here are roughly 120,000 clones, about 82% of them singletons; the top ten hold less than 2%. Sequenced: PBMCs. Receptors originate from a man between 45 and 60 years old in good health and CMV-seronegative. The CDR3 runs from the conserved cysteine through the conserved F or W. A D gene is named only where the DNA matches it firmly. The size entry is marked missing in some rows and otherwise reads once, few, many or a size class.

V,size,D,J,DNA,CDR3
TRBV5-4,few,TRBD1,TRBJ1-3,TGTGCCAGCAGCTTGGGGTTCGGGACAGCCCGGAACACCATATATTTT,CASSLGFGTARNTIYF
TRBV9,once,TRBD2,TRBJ2-5,TGTGCCAGCAGCGTGAGCGGGGGGGTTAAAGAGACCCAGTACTTC,CASSVSGGVKETQYF
TRBV5-4,NA,TRBD2,TRBJ2-1,TGTGCCAGCAGCTTGGTGGGTCTAGCGGGGGGTCATGAGCAGTTCTTC,CASSLVGLAGGHEQFF
TRBV5-6,NA,NA,TRBJ1-1,TGTGCCAGCAGCTTGAGATCACAGGGCGGGTTTCACACTGAAGCTTTCTTT,CASSLRSQGGFHTEAFF
TRBV4-1,NA,TRBD1,TRBJ1-1,TGCGCCAGCAGCCAACTGGACAGGGCGAACACTGAGGCTTTCTTT,CASSQLDRANTEAFF
TRBV28,NA,NA,TRBJ1-3,TGTGCCAGCAGCTTTATACTCCGCTCTGGAAACACCATATATTTT,CASSFILRSGNTIYF
TRBV5-6,few,NA,TRBJ2-3,TGTGCCAGCATCCGGTCCCTTAGCACAGATACGCAGTATTTT,CASIRSLSTDTQYF
TRBV28,NA,TRBD1,TRBJ1-2,TGTGCCAGCAGCTCCATGGCAAAACAACAGGGGTCGGGCGGCTACACCTTC,CASSSMAKQQGSGGYTF
TRBV7-2,NA,TRBD2,TRBJ2-3,TGTGCCAGCAGCTCCCAGGGACTAGCGGTCACGGATACGCAGTATTTT,CASSSQGLAVTDTQYF
TRBV19,NA,NA,TRBJ2-1,TGTGCCAGTAGTATAGCGGCAGGGGTAGATGAGCAGTTCTTC,CASSIAAGVDEQFF
TRBV4-1,few,TRBD1,TRBJ2-5,TGCGCCAGCAGCTTAGACAGGGCGCGGACCCAGTACTTC,CASSLDRARTQYF
TRBV5-1,NA,NA,TRBJ1-1,TGCGCCAGCAGCTTGCAGGGCCAGACTGAAGCTTTCTTT,CASSLQGQTEAFF
TRBV30,NA,NA,TRBJ2-1,TGTGCCTGGAGTTCCCCTTATGAGCAGTTCTTC,CAWSSPYEQFF
TRBV5-6,NA,NA,TRBJ2-5,TGTGCCAGCAGCTCGGACTACCAGACACGGACCCAGTACTTC,CASSSDYQTRTQYF
TRBV4-3,NA,NA,TRBJ2-2,TGCGCCAGCAGCCAAGATTTACTGGGTCTAGTCCCCGGGGAGCTGTTTTTT,CASSQDLLGLVPGELFF
TRBV6-5,NA,TRBD1,TRBJ1-2,TGTGCCAGCAGCATACAGGGGTTCTATGGCTACACCTTC,CASSIQGFYGYTF
TRBV7-2,NA,NA,TRBJ1-3,TGTGCCAGCAGCTCGGCGGGGGGCTCTGGAAACACCATATATTTT,CASSSAGGSGNTIYF
TRBV5-6,once,NA,TRBJ2-5,TGTGCCAGCACCCATAAGATGTCGCTACGAGAGACCCAGTACTTC,CASTHKMSLRETQYF
TRBV27,NA,TRBD2,TRBJ2-3,TGTGTCAGCAGTCCCCTCCGACTAGCGGGGGGGAAAGATACGCAGTATTTT,CVSSPLRLAGGKDTQYF
TRBV5-6,NA,NA,TRBJ2-3,TGTGCCAGCAAGATAAGCGGGTTAACTAGCACAGATACGCAGTATTTT,CASKISGLTSTDTQYF
TRBV2,once,TRBD1,TRBJ1-2,TGTGCCAGCAGTCAGGACAGGGGAAGGGGCTACACCTTC,CASSQDRGRGYTF
TRBV7-3,few,TRBD1,TRBJ1-4,TGTGCCAGCAGCTCCGGACAGGGCGGGGGTAATGAAAAACTGTTTTTT,CASSSGQGGGNEKLFF
TRBV6-5,NA,TRBD2,TRBJ2-1,TGTGCCAGCAGTTTCGGGGGGGGGCTTCTCAATGAGCAGTTCTTC,CASSFGGGLLNEQFF
TRBV28,NA,NA,TRBJ1-5,TGTGCCAGCAGGGCAGGGCAGCAGCCCCAGCATTTT,CASRAGQQPQHF
TRBV4-2,NA,TRBD1,TRBJ2-3,TGTGCCAGCAGCCAAGGACACAGGGGCCTTAGCACAGATACGCAGTATTTT,CASSQGHRGLSTDTQYF
TRBV4-1,NA,NA,TRBJ2-3,TGCGCCAGCAGCCAAGACCAAAGGGGTGATACGCAGTATTTT,CASSQDQRGDTQYF